This T cell receptor beta chain was found in a study of T cell responses to AZD1222 COVID-19 vaccine. TCRdb's copy holds only in-frame clones and misses some; the assay was immunoSEQ multiplex PCR. Of around 120,000 clones listed, 85% to 95% are singletons. Trimming took off 2 bases at V and 2 bases at J, with 9 bases between the two ends. The CDR3 has 14 residues. The germline gives CDR1 SGDLS, CDR2 YYNGEE. The clonotype was recovered from an adult who received the AZD1222 COVID-19 vaccine. V gene TRBV9 combines with J gene TRBJ2-3; the D gene is possibly TRBD2 (6 bases). The source material was peripheral blood, sampled 28 days after the second AZD1222 dose. CDR3: CASSVGSTTDTQYF. The CDR3 DNA reads TGTGCCAGCAGCGTCGGGAGCACCACAGATACGCAGTATTTT.